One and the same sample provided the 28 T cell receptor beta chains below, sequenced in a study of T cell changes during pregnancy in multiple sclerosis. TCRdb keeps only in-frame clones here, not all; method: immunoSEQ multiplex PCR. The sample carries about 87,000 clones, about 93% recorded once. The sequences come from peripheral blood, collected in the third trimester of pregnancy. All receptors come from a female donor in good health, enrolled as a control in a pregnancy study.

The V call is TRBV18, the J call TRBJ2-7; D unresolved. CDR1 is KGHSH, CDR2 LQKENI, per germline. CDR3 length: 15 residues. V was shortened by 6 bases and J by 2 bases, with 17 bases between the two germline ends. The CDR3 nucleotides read TGTGCCAGCTCCCTTCACACCCAGGCAGCCTACGAGCAGTACTTC. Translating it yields CASSLHTQAAYEQYF.

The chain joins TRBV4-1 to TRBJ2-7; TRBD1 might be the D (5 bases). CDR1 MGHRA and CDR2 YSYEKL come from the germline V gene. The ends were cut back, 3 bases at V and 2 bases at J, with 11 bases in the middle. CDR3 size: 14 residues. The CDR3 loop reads CASSHLLGPYEQYF. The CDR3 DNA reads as TGCGCCAGCAGCCACTTATTGGGGCCCTACGAGCAGTACTTC.

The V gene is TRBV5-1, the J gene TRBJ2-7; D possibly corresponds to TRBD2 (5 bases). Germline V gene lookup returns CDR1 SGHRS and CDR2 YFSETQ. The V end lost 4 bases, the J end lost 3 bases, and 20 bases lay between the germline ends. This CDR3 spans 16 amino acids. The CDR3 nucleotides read TGCGCCAGCAGCGCCGCACTGCGGGCGCCTAACTACGAGCAGTACTTC. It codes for CASSAALRAPNYEQYF.

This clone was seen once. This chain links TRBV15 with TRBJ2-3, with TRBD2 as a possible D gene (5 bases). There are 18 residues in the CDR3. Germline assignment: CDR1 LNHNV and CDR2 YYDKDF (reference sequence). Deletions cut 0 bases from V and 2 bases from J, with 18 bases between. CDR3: CATSRDLRASSLTDTQYF. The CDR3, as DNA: TGTGCCACCAGCAGAGATCTGCGGGCTAGCTCCCTCACAGATACGCAGTATTTT.

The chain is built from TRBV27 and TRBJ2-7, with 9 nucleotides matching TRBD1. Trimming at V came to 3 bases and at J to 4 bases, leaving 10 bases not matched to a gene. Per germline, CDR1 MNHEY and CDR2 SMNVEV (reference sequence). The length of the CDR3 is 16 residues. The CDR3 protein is CASSFSPGQGLYEQYF. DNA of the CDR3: TGTGCCAGCAGTTTTTCCCCCGGACAGGGGCTATACGAGCAGTACTTC.

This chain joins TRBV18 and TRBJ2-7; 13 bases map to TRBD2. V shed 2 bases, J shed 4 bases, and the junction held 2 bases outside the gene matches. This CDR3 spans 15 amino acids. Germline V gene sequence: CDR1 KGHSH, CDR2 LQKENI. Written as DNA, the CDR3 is TGTGCCAGCTCACCAGGGACTAGCGGGATTTACGAGCAGTACTTC. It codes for CASSPGTSGIYEQYF.

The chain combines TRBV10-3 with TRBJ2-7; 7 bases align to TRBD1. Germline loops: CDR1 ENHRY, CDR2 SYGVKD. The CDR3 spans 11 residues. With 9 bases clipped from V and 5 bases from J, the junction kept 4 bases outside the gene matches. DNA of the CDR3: TGTGCCATAAGGGGGCCCAACGAGCAGTACTTC. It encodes CAIRGPNEQYF.

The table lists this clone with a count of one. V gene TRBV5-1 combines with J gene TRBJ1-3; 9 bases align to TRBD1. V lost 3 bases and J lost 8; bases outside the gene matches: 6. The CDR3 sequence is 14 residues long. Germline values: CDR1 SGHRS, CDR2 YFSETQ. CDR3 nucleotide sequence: TGCGCCAGCAGCTCCGGACAGGGGACCGACACCATATATTTT. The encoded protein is CASSSGQGTDTIYF.

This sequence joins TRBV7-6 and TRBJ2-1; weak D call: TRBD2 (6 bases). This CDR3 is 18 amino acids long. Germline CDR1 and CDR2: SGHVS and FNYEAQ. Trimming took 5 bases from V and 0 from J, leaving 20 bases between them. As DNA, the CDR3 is TGTGCCAGCAGCCCAAAAGGGAGGTGGGTAAGCTCCTACAATGAGCAGTTCTTC. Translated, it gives CASSPKGRWVSSYNEQFF.

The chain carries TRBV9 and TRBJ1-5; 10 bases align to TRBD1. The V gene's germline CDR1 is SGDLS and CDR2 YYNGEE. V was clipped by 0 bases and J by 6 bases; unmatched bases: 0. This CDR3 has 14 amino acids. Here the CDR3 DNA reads TGTGCCAGCAGCGTAGGGACAGGGGGTCAGCCCCAGCATTTT. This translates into CASSVGTGGQPQHF.

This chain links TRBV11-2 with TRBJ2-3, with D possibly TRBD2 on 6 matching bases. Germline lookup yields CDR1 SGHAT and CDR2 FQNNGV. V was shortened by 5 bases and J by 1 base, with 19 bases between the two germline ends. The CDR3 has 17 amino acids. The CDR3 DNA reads TGTGCCAGCAGCCCCATGGGCGGGATCGCTGGCACAGATACGCAGTATTTT. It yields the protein CASSPMGGIAGTDTQYF.

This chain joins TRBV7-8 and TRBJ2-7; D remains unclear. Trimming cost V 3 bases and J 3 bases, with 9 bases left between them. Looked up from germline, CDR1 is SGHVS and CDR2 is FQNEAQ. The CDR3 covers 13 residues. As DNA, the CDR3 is TGTGCCAGCAGCTTGAATGCGGACTACGAGCAGTACTTC. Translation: CASSLNADYEQYF.

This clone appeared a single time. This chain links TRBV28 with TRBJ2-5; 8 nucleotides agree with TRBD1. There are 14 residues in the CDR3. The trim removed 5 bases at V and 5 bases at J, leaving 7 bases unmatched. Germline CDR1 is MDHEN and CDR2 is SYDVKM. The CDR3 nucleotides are TGTGCCAGCAGTCCTGGACAGGGAAGGGAGACCCAGTACTTC. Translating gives CASSPGQGRETQYF.

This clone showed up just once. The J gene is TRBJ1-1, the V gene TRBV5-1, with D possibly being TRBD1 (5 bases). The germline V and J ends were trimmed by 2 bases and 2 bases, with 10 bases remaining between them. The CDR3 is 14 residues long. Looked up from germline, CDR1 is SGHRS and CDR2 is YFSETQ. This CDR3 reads CASSFSQGNTEAFF. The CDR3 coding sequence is TGCGCCAGCAGCTTCAGCCAGGGAAACACTGAAGCTTTCTTT.

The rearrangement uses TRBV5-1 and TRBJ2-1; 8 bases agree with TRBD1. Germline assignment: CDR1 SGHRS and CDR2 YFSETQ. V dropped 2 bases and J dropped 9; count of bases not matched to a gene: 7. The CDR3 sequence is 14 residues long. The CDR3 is CASSFTGGLSEQFF. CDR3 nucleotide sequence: TGCGCCAGCAGCTTCACAGGGGGGTTAAGTGAGCAGTTCTTC. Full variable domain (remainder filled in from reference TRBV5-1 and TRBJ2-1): KAGVTQTPRYLIKTRGQQVTLSCSPISGHRSVSWYQQTPGQGLQFLFEYFSETQRNKGNFPGRFSGRQFSNSRSEMNVSTLELGDSALYLCASSFTGGLSEQFFGPGTRLTVL.

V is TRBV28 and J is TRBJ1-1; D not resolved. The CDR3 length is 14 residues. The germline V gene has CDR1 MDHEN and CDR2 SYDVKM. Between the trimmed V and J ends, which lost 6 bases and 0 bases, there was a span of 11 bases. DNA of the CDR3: TGTGCCAGCAGAGGAGCTTATATGAACACTGAAGCTTTCTTT. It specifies CASRGAYMNTEAFF. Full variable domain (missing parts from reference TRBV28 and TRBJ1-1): DVKVTQSSRYLVKRTGEKVFLECVQDMDHENMFWYRQDPGLGLRLIYFSYDVKMKEKGDIPEGYSVSREKKERFSLILESASTNQTSMYLCASRGAYMNTEAFFGQGTRLTVV.

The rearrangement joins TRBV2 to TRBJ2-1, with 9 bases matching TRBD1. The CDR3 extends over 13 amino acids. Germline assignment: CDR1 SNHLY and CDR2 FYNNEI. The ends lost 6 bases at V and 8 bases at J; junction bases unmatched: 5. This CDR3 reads CASSGQGFDEQFF. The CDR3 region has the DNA TGTGCCAGCAGCGGACAGGGGTTCGATGAGCAGTTCTTC.

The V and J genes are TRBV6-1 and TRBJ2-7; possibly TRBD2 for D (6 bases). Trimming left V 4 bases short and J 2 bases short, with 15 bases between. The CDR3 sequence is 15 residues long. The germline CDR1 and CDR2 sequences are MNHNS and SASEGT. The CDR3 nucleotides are TGTGCCAGCAGTGTCTCGGGAGCGATTACCTACGAGCAGTACTTC. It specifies CASSVSGAITYEQYF.

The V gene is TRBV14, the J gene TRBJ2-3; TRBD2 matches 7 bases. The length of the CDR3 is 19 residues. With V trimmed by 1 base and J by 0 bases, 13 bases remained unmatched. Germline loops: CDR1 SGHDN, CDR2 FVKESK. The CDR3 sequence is CASSQVSTGLVYSTDTQYF. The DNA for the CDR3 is TGTGCCAGCAGCCAAGTATCAACCGGACTAGTCTATAGCACAGATACGCAGTATTTT.

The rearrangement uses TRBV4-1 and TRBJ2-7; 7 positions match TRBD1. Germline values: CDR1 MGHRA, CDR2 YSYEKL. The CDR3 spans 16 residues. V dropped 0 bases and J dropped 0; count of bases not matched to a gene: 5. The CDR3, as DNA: TGCGCCAGCAGCCAAGATCTTAAGGGGGCCTCCTACGAGCAGTACTTC. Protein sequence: CASSQDLKGASYEQYF.

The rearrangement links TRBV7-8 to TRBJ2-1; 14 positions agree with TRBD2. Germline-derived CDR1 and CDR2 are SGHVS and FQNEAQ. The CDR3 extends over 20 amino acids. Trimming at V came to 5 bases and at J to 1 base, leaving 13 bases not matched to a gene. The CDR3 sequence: CASSLPRLAGGPRSYNEQFF. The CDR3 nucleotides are TGTGCCAGCAGCCTCCCCCGACTAGCGGGAGGGCCGAGATCCTACAATGAGCAGTTCTTC.

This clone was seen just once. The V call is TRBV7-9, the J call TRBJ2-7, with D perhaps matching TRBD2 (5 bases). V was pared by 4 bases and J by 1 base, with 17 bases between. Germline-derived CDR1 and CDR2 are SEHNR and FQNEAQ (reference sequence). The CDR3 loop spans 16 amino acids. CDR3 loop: CASSSPRRELSYEQYF. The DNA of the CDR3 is TGTGCCAGCAGCTCCCCCCGACGGGAATTATCCTACGAGCAGTACTTC.

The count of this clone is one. The CDR3 sequence: CASSPTGRWVGGPRSAEQFF. In nucleotides, the CDR3 is TGTGCCAGCTCGCCAACAGGGAGATGGGTAGGCGGACCACGATCGGCAGAGCAGTTCTTC. This chain joins TRBV18 and TRBJ2-1; D may be TRBD1 (6 bases). Germline V lookup: CDR1 KGHSH, CDR2 LQKENI. V was shortened by 6 bases and J by 10 bases, with 37 bases between the two germline ends. The CDR3 contains 20 residues. The entire variable domain, with the rest obtained from reference TRBV18 and TRBJ2-1, is as follows: NAGVMQNPRHLVRRRGQEARLRCSPMKGHSHVYWYRQLPEEGLKFMVYLQKENIIDESGMPKERFSAEFPKEGPSILRIQQVVRGDSAAYFCASSPTGRWVGGPRSAEQFFGPGTRLTVL.

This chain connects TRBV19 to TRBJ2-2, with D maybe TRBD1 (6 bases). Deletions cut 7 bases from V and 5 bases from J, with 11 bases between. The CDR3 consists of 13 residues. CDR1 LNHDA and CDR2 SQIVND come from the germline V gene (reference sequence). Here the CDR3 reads CASNRVETGELFF. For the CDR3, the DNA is TGTGCCAGTAACAGGGTGGAGACCGGGGAGCTGTTTTTT.

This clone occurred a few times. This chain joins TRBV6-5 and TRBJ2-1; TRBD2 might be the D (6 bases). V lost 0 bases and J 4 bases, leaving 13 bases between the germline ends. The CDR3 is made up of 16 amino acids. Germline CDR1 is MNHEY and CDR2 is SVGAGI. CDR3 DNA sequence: TGTGCCAGCAGTTACTCGAGCCAGCGGGCGTACAATGAGCAGTTCTTC. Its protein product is CASSYSSQRAYNEQFF.

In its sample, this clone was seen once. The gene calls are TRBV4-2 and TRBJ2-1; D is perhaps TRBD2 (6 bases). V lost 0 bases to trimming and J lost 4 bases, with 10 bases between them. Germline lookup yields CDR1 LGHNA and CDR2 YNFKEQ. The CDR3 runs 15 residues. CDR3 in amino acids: CASSQERDPYNEQFF. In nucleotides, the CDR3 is TGTGCCAGCAGCCAAGAGCGGGATCCTTACAATGAGCAGTTCTTC.

CDR3 nucleotides: TGTGCCAGCAGCTCCACTAGCGGGATACCCTACGAGCAGTACTTC. It specifies CASSSTSGIPYEQYF. The chain carries TRBV11-2 and TRBJ2-7; 10 bases are a match to TRBD2. Germline V gives CDR1 SGHAT, CDR2 FQNNGV. V trimming: 4 bases; J trimming: 2 bases; junction bases outside the gene matches: 5. The CDR3 contains 15 residues.

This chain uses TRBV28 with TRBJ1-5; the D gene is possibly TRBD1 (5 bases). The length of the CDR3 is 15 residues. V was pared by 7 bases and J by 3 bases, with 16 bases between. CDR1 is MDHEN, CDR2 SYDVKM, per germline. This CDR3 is CASNVGGGNNQPQHF. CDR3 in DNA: TGTGCCAGCAACGTCGGGGGGGGGAACAATCAGCCCCAGCATTTT.